The 32 T cell receptor beta chains below all came from one sample that was sequenced in a study of early T cells in non-severe SARS-CoV-2 infection. From the 5' RACE reads, TCRdb called clonotypes with MiXCR, one entry per CDR3 protein. This sample carries tens of thousands of distinct CDR3 sequences, roughly 15% of them seen once, and the ten largest clones take 9% to 15%. Sequenced material: whole blood. The origin of the receptors is an adult who was a healthcare worker with PCR-confirmed SARS-CoV-2 infection or an uninfected control (not recorded which).

The chain is built from TRBV18 and TRBJ1-6, with 7 bases aligning to TRBD1. The CDR3 extends over 14 amino acids. With V trimmed by 3 bases and J by 5 bases, 1 base remained unmatched. Germline values: CDR1 KGHSH, CDR2 LQKENI. The CDR3 DNA sequence: TGTGCCAGCTCACCCCAGGGGGATAATTCACCCCTCCACTTT. Its protein is CASSPQGDNSPLHF. Based on the CDR3 plus reference TRBV18 and TRBJ1-6, the full variable domain is NAGVMQNPRHLVRRRGQEARLRCSPMKGHSHVYWYRQLPEEGLKFMVYLQKENIIDESGMPKERFSAEFPKEGPSILRIQQVVRGDSAAYFCASSPQGDNSPLHFGNGTRLTVT.

This clonotype was counted many times. The V call is TRBV24-1, the J call TRBJ2-1; D is possibly TRBD1 (6 bases). CDR3 size: 16 residues. The germline V gene has CDR1 KGHDR and CDR2 SFDVKD. V shed 3 bases and J shed 4 bases, with 15 bases lying between them. The CDR3 spells CATSDPRGDLYNEQFF. CDR3 nucleotides: TGTGCCACCAGTGATCCCAGGGGAGACTTATACAATGAGCAGTTCTTC.

This clonotype showed up just once. V usage is TRBV10-3 and J usage is TRBJ2-1; TRBD2 agrees at 12 bases. The V gene's germline CDR1 is ENHRY and CDR2 SYGVKD. There are 16 residues in the CDR3. The J segment lost 4 bases and the V segment lost 2 bases, leaving 3 bases of the junction unmatched. This CDR3 is CAISERLAGEYNEQFF. The CDR3 DNA reads as TGTGCCATCAGTGAGCGACTAGCGGGAGAATACAATGAGCAGTTCTTC.

This clonotype was detected a few times. CDR3 bases: TGCGCCAGCAGCCAGGGCAGGACGAAAAACATTCAGTACTTC. Protein sequence: CASSQGRTKNIQYF. The chain has TRBV4-3 and TRBJ2-4, with no clear D. CDR3 length: 14 amino acids. Germline V gene lookup returns CDR1 LGHNA and CDR2 YSLEER. Trimming stripped 3 bases from V and 4 bases from J, with 10 bases between.

The V and J genes are TRBV29-1 and TRBJ2-5, with a tentative D call TRBD2 (6 bases). CDR1 and CDR2 from the germline V gene are SQVTM and ANQGSEA. This CDR3 comprises 14 residues. V was pared by 6 bases and J by 2 bases, with 16 bases between. The CDR3 region has the DNA TGCAGCGTCGTACCTTCTAGCGCTCAAGAGACCCAGTACTTC. Its translation is CSVVPSSAQETQYF.

This clonotype was detected many times. The rearrangement uses TRBV10-1 and TRBJ2-3; 9 nucleotides line up with TRBD1. The CDR3 loop spans 16 amino acids. CDR1 WNHNN and CDR2 SYGVQD come from the germline V gene (reference sequence). V dropped 3 bases and J dropped 6; count of bases not matched to a gene: 10. The CDR3 DNA sequence: TGCGCCAGCAGTGAAAAGCTACAGGGGGCCCTGGATACGCAGTATTTT. Its translation: CASSEKLQGALDTQYF.

This chain links TRBV4-3 with TRBJ2-1; D gene ambiguous. The CDR3 runs to 14 residues. V was cut by 1 base and J by 8 bases, with 12 bases left in between. Germline CDR1 and CDR2: LGHNA and YSLEER. In DNA, the CDR3 is TGCGCCAGCAGCCAAGGGACCGACGGTGATGAGCAGTTCTTC. Translation: CASSQGTDGDEQFF.

There are a few counts of this clonotype. The chain couples TRBV6-5 to TRBJ1-2; D ambiguous. V was shortened by 4 bases and J by 8 bases, with 17 bases between the two germline ends. In germline, CDR1 is MNHEY, CDR2 SVGAGI. This CDR3 has 14 residues. This CDR3 reads CASSSIRSGEGYTF. The CDR3 bases are TGTGCCAGCAGTTCCATACGTTCTGGTGAAGGCTACACCTTC.

This clonotype was detected many times. CDR3 sequence (DNA): TGTGCCAGTAGTATTAGTGGACTGAACACAGATACGCAGTATTTT. This gives the protein CASSISGLNTDTQYF. V is TRBV19 and J is TRBJ2-3; tentative D call: TRBD2 (5 bases). Germline values: CDR1 LNHDA, CDR2 SQIVND (reference sequence). Trimming took 3 bases from V and 2 from J, leaving 12 bases between them. This CDR3 spans 15 amino acids.

At least ten counts were recorded for this clonotype. The chain employs TRBV4-1 and TRBJ1-6, with D hard to call. Trimming removed 2 bases from V and 7 bases from J, with 12 bases in between. CDR1 and CDR2 (germline): MGHRA, YSYEKL. The CDR3 covers 15 residues. In DNA form, the CDR3 reads TGCGCCAGCAGCCAACCCGGACGGACCAATTCACCCCTCCACTTT. Its protein product is CASSQPGRTNSPLHF.

This clonotype was observed a few times. The chain has TRBV7-6 and TRBJ2-1; the D gene is possibly TRBD2 (6 bases). V lost 1 base to trimming and J lost 8 bases, with 30 bases between them. CDR3 length equals 20 residues. Germline V CDR1 and CDR2: SGHVS, FNYEAQ. CDR3 nucleotides: TGTGCCAGCAGCTTAGTGGCCCGTGCGCTAACTAGGAGGGGTATGGATGAGCAGTTCTTC. This translates into CASSLVARALTRRGMDEQFF.

This clonotype was recorded a few times. This chain connects TRBV7-3 to TRBJ2-6; the D is unclear. Germline V CDR1 and CDR2: SGHTA, FQGTGA. The V and J ends lost 6 bases and 0 bases respectively, with 9 bases between them. The CDR3 covers 15 residues. The CDR3 spells CASSFPLSGANVLTF. The CDR3 DNA follows: TGTGCCAGCAGTTTTCCTCTCTCTGGGGCCAACGTCCTGACTTTC.

The V and J genes are TRBV5-4 and TRBJ2-5; D not certain. V was shortened by 3 bases and J by 2 bases, with 5 bases between the two germline ends. The CDR3 covers 12 residues. From germline, CDR1 is SGHNT and CDR2 YYREEE (reference sequence). Here the CDR3 DNA reads TGTGCCAGCAGCTCACAACAAGAGACCCAGTACTTC. It encodes CASSSQQETQYF.

A few counts support this clonotype. The V call is TRBV28, the J call TRBJ1-1, with a weak D call TRBD1 (5 bases). V lost 10 bases and J 9 bases, leaving 30 bases between the germline ends. Germline CDR1 and CDR2: MDHEN and SYDVKM. There are 16 residues in the CDR3. CDR3 nucleotide sequence: TGTGCCATCTTGGTGTCGATCCGGGACCCCGGGTCGCAAGCTTTCTTT. It is translated as CAILVSIRDPGSQAFF.

The rearrangement joins TRBV7-9 to TRBJ1-2; D not certain. Germline V CDR1 and CDR2: SEHNR, FQNEAQ (reference sequence). V dropped 4 bases and J dropped 0 bases, with 9 bases sitting between them. The CDR3 is 14 residues long. DNA for the CDR3: TGTGCCAGCAGCTCCCCCGTTCCTAACTATGGCTACACCTTC. Translated: CASSSPVPNYGYTF.

This clonotype was counted only a few times. CDR3: CASSTGTSLHNEQFF. In DNA, the CDR3 is TGTGCCAGCAGTACCGGGACTAGTCTCCACAATGAGCAGTTCTTC. The chain couples TRBV6-4 to TRBJ2-1; 8 nucleotides line up with TRBD2. This CDR3 comprises 15 residues. Trimming at V came to 5 bases and at J to 5 bases, leaving 8 bases not matched to a gene. Germline lookup yields CDR1 MRHNA and CDR2 SNTAGT.

This clonotype was seen a few times. The J gene is TRBJ2-1, the V gene TRBV2, with 10 nucleotides matching TRBD2. The CDR3 contains 15 residues. V shed 5 bases and J 9 bases; nucleotides not matched to a gene: 10. The germline gives CDR1 SNHLY, CDR2 FYNNEI. The CDR3 DNA follows: TGTGCCAGCAGTCCCTTAGCGGGAGGCAACACTGAGCAGTTCTTC. Its translation is CASSPLAGGNTEQFF.

This clonotype has at least ten counts. The rearrangement joins TRBV4-3 to TRBJ1-2; TRBD1 might be the D (6 bases). V was trimmed by 0 bases and J by 5 bases, leaving 13 bases between them. Per germline, CDR1 LGHNA and CDR2 YSLEER. The CDR3 is 15 residues long. CDR3 amino acids: CASSQDGVGQYGYTF. The CDR3 DNA reads as TGCGCCAGCAGCCAAGATGGGGTCGGACAGTATGGCTACACCTTC.

The table lists this clonotype with a count of one. This chain joins TRBV7-9 and TRBJ2-3; no definite D call. Germline assignment: CDR1 SEHNR and CDR2 FQNEAQ (reference sequence). V gave up 0 bases and J gave up 2 bases, with 6 bases separating them. This CDR3 comprises 14 residues. The CDR3 loop is CASSLAPPTDTQYF. The CDR3 region has the DNA TGTGCCAGCAGCTTAGCTCCCCCCACAGATACGCAGTATTTT.

The chain is built from TRBV3-1 and TRBJ2-3; no reliable D call. This CDR3 region has 15 residues. The germline gives CDR1 LGHDT, CDR2 YNNKEL (reference sequence). V dropped 5 bases and J dropped 2 bases, with 14 bases sitting between them. Here the CDR3 DNA reads TGTGCCAGCAGCGGACGACGGAGTCTCACAGATACGCAGTATTTT. Its protein is CASSGRRSLTDTQYF.

The chain joins TRBV5-5 to TRBJ1-4; tentatively, D is TRBD1 (6 bases). CDR1 is SGHKS and CDR2 is YYEKEE in the germline V gene (reference sequence). Trimming pared 2 bases from V and 6 bases from J, leaving 11 bases between. This CDR3 has 14 amino acids. CDR3 in DNA: TGTGCCAGCAGCTTTGTAGGGGGATATGAAAAACTGTTTTTT. Protein sequence: CASSFVGGYEKLFF.

This clonotype occurred a few times. The V and J genes are TRBV12-3 or TRBV12-4 and TRBJ1-5; 7 bases align to TRBD1. Losses at the gene ends were 5 bases for V and 2 bases for J; bases not matched to a gene: 12. CDR3 length: 17 amino acids. The CDR3 coding sequence is TGTGCCAGCAGTCCCCAGGGGGAGAAGTATGGCAATCAGCCCCAGCATTTT. It encodes CASSPQGEKYGNQPQHF.

This sequence joins TRBV7-9 and TRBJ2-7; D not certain. Trimming cost V 5 bases and J 4 bases, with 15 bases left between them. The CDR3 totals 14 residues. Per germline, CDR1 SEHNR and CDR2 FQNEAQ (reference sequence). The CDR3 region is CASSPDSTPYEQYF. The CDR3, as DNA: TGTGCCAGCAGCCCCGACTCAACCCCATACGAGCAGTACTTC.

This clonotype has just a few counts. The chain recombines TRBV12-3 or TRBV12-4 with TRBJ2-1; D may be TRBD1 (5 bases). The length of the CDR3 is 12 residues. CDR3 coding DNA: TGTGCATGGGGCATAGACTACAATGAGCAGTTCTTC. Translated: CAWGIDYNEQFF.

This clonotype was detected only a few times. CDR3 sequence: CASSPTSRGTDTQYF. CDR3 nucleotides: TGTGCCAGCAGTCCAACTAGCAGGGGGACAGATACGCAGTATTTT. The gene calls are TRBV12-3 or TRBV12-4 and TRBJ2-3; perhaps TRBD1 as D (7 bases). Trimming stripped 5 bases from V and 3 bases from J, with 15 bases between. The CDR3 contains 15 residues.

This clonotype was found a few times. The chain employs TRBV5-1 and TRBJ2-1, with TRBD1 as a possible D gene (5 bases). V lost 5 bases, J lost 7 bases, and 16 bases lay in between. This CDR3 is 14 amino acids long. CDR1 is SGHRS and CDR2 is YFSETQ in the germline V gene. CDR3 nucleotide sequence: TGCGCCAGCAGATTTACTCCAGGGATTAATGAGCAGTTCTTC. Amino acids: CASRFTPGINEQFF.

This clonotype came up many times. The V and J genes are TRBV12-3 or TRBV12-4 and TRBJ2-7; unclear D gene. The CDR3 totals 11 residues. Between the trimmed V and J ends, which lost 3 bases and 4 bases, there was a span of 4 bases. CDR3 loop: CASSFEYEQYF. In DNA form, the CDR3 reads TGTGCCAGCAGTTTCGAGTACGAGCAGTACTTC.

This clonotype turned up a few times. The chain couples TRBV2 to TRBJ2-7; D ambiguous. With 6 bases removed from V and 3 bases from J, the gap between germline ends came to 15 bases. Germline V gene lookup returns CDR1 SNHLY and CDR2 FYNNEI. CDR3 length: 14 amino acids. CDR3 in DNA: TGTGCCAGCAGGGCGGAACGGCAGAACTACGAGCAGTACTTC. It is translated as CASRAERQNYEQYF.

The table lists this clonotype with a few counts. V is TRBV5-1 and J is TRBJ2-7, with a possible D match to TRBD2 (5 bases). Germline values: CDR1 SGHRS, CDR2 YFSETQ. This CDR3 is 14 amino acids long. The V end was cut by 4 bases, the J end by 1 base, with 12 bases between. The CDR3 bases are TGCGCCAGCAGCCCGACTATTGCGTCCTACGAGCAGTACTTC. It yields the protein CASSPTIASYEQYF.

This chain uses TRBV3-1 with TRBJ1-4, with D uncertain. Trimming left V 2 bases short and J 5 bases short, with 12 bases between. Germline V gene data show CDR1 as LGHDT and CDR2 as YNNKEL (reference sequence). The CDR3 covers 15 residues. In DNA, the CDR3 is TGTGCCAGCAGCCAAAAACAGCCCCAGAATGAAAAACTGTTTTTT. Protein sequence: CASSQKQPQNEKLFF.

This clonotype was counted between two and nine times. The chain couples TRBV6-6 to TRBJ2-6; TRBD2 agrees at 7 bases. Trimming at V came to 5 bases and at J to 2 bases, leaving 9 bases not matched to a gene. The V gene's germline CDR1 is MNHNY and CDR2 SVGAGI (reference sequence). This CDR3 contains 17 residues. CDR3 coding DNA: TGTGCCAGCAGTGCCGGGACTAAAGGCGCTGGGGCCAACGTCCTGACTTTC. It yields the protein CASSAGTKGAGANVLTF.

The rearrangement joins TRBV21-1 to TRBJ2-1. TRBV21-1 is marked as a pseudogene. CDR3 size: 14 residues. CDR3 nucleotides: TGTGCCAGCAGCAAAATGGTCTTATCGGATGAGCAGTTCTTC. Translation gives CASSKMVLSDEQFF.